The T cell receptor (beta chain) under discussion was sequenced for a study of blood T cell repertoires in COVID-19. The wider study: The origin of the acute and convalescent COVID-19 samples was the United States, Italy and Spain.

CDR1 is SGHTA, CDR2 FQGNSA, per germline. V was clipped by 5 bases and J by 4 bases; unmatched bases: 7. CDR3 length: 15 residues. In the source study's methods: Amplification of reference gene primers was used by the study to estimate nucleated cell counts. Assay: immunoSEQ multiplex PCR; the TCRdb copy retains only in-frame clones and omits some. V and J calls and clone size are given by that table; D and trimming were obtained from the DNA. The sample has 80,000 to 100,000 clones, 80% seen once. The receptor was derived from a human donor in a cohort sampled during active COVID-19. The sequencing sample was made of peripheral blood. V is TRBV7-2 and J is TRBJ2-2, with 7 nucleotides matching TRBD2. The CDR3 reads CASSAQRDITGELFF. CDR3 DNA: TGTGCCAGCAGCGCCCAGCGGGATATCACCGGGGAGCTGTTTTTT.